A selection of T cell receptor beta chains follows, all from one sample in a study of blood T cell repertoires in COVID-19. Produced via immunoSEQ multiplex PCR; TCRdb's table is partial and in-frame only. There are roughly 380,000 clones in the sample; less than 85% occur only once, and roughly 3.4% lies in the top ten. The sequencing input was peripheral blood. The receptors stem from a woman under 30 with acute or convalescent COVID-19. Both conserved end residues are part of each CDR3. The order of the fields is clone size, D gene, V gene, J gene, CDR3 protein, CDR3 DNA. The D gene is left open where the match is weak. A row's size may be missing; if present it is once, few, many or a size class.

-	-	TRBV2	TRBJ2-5	CASSSERQETQYF	TGTGCCAGCAGTAGCGAGCGTCAAGAGACCCAGTACTTC
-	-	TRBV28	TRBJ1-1	CASSLPGIVTEAFF	TGTGCCAGCAGTTTACCAGGGATAGTCACTGAAGCTTTCTTT
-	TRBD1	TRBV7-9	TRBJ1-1	CASSLEGTGEAFF	TGTGCCAGCAGCTTAGAAGGGACAGGTGAAGCTTTCTTT
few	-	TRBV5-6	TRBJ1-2	CASSSDFTGSSEHNF	TGTGCCAGCAGCTCTGACTTTACCGGGTCTTCGGAACACAACTTC
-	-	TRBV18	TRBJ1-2	CASSPSNRRYYGYTF	TGTGCCAGCTCACCCTCTAACAGGCGCTACTATGGCTACACCTTC
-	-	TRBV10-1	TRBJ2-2	CASRIDSGTGELFF	TGCGCCAGCAGAATTGACTCGGGCACCGGGGAGCTGTTTTTT
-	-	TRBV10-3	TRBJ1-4	CAISESSGVLSKELFF	TGTGCCATCAGTGAGTCGTCAGGGGTCTTGTCCAAAGAACTGTTTTTT
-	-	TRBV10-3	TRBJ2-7	CAISAQGYEQYF	TGTGCCATCAGTGCTCAGGGTTACGAGCAGTACTTC
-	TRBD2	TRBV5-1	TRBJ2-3	CASSWTSGSYGTDTQYF	TGCGCCAGCAGCTGGACTAGCGGGAGTTATGGCACAGATACGCAGTATTTT
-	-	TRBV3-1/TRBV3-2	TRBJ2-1	CASSQVQQVYNEQFF	TGTGCCAGCAGCCAAGTCCAGCAGGTCTACAATGAGCAGTTCTTC
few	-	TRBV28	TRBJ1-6	CASTDPGLGPSPLHF	TGTGCCAGCACCGACCCTGGTCTGGGCCCTTCACCCCTCCACTTT
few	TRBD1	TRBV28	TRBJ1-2	CASSNPRDRDPGYTF	TGTGCCAGCAGTAATCCCCGGGACAGGGACCCTGGCTACACCTTC
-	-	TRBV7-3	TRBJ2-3	CASSPFGASTDTQYF	TGTGCCAGCAGCCCCTTTGGGGCTAGCACAGATACGCAGTATTTT
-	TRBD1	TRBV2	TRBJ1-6	CASRAWTGKNSPLHF	TGTGCCAGCAGGGCTTGGACAGGGAAAAATTCACCCCTCCACTTT
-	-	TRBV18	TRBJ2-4	CASSPLVRENIQYF	TGTGCCAGCTCACCACTCGTCCGCGAAAACATTCAGTACTTC
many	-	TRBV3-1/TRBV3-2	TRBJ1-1	CASSPGHPMNTEAFF	TGTGCCAGCAGCCCGGGACACCCCATGAACACTGAAGCTTTCTTT
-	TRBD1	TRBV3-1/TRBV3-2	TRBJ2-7	CASSLIGQGPYEQYF	TGTGCCAGCAGCCTCATAGGACAGGGCCCCTACGAGCAGTACTTC
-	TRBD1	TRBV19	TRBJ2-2	CASSRTGGRHGELFF	TGTGCCAGTAGCCGGACAGGGGGCCGACACGGGGAGCTGTTTTTT
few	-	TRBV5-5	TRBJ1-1	CASSLEGRDYTEAFF	TGTGCCAGCAGCTTGGAAGGCAGGGATTATACTGAAGCTTTCTTT
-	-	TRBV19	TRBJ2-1	CATHDWMGGTNEQFF	TGTGCCACCCACGATTGGATGGGGGGAACCAATGAGCAGTTCTTC
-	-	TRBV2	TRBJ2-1	CASSHREVDYNEQFF	TGTGCCAGCAGTCACAGGGAAGTTGATTACAATGAGCAGTTCTTC
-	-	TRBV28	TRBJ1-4	CASSLNLGGEEKLFF	TGTGCCAGCAGTTTGAATTTGGGAGGGGAGGAAAAACTGTTTTTT
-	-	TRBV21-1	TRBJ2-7	CASSPPSEDRKVSYEQYF	TGTGCCAGCAGCCCCCCTTCGGAAGACAGAAAAGTTAGTTACGAGCAGTACTTC
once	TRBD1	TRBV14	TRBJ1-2	CASSQNRGDGGYTF	TGTGCCAGCAGCCAAAACAGGGGTGATGGTGGCTACACCTTC
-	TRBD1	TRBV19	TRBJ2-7	CASSIGQGSYEQYF	TGTGCCAGTAGTATTGGACAGGGATCCTACGAGCAGTACTTC
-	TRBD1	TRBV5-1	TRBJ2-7	CASSPNRGAYEQYF	TGCGCCAGCAGCCCGAACAGGGGTGCCTACGAGCAGTACTTC
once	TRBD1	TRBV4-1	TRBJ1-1	CASSNGQENTEAFF	TGCGCCAGCAGCAACGGACAGGAGAACACTGAAGCTTTCTTT
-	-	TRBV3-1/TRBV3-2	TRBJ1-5	CASSQDLYGNQPQHF	TGTGCCAGCAGCCAAGACTTATATGGCAATCAGCCCCAGCATTTT
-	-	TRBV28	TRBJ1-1	CASSSGTAEAFF	TGTGCCAGCAGTTCCGGGACTGCTGAAGCTTTCTTT
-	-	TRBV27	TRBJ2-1	CASSAGDNEQFF	TGTGCCAGCAGTGCAGGGGACAATGAGCAGTTCTTC
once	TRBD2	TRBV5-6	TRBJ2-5	CASSRLAGLAEETQYF	TGTGCCAGCAGCCGATTGGCTGGACTAGCGGAAGAGACCCAGTACTTC
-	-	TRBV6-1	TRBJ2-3	CASSETIVKGTQYF	TGTGCCAGCAGTGAAACGATCGTCAAGGGGACGCAGTATTTT
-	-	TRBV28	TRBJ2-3	CASSLGSGDQDTQYF	TGTGCCAGCAGTTTGGGGTCGGGGGATCAAGATACGCAGTATTTT
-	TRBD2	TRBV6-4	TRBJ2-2	CASSDGTSSAGELFF	TGTGCCAGCAGTGACGGGACTAGCTCTGCCGGGGAGCTGTTTTTT
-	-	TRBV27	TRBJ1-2	CASSPGQFYGYTF	TGTGCCAGCAGTCCTGGACAGTTCTATGGCTACACCTTC
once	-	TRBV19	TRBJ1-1	CASSPYREVNTEAFF	TGTGCCAGTAGTCCGTACAGGGAAGTGAACACTGAAGCTTTCTTT
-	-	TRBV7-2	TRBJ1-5	CASSPTDLSNQPQHF	TGTGCCAGCAGCCCGACAGATTTGAGCAATCAGCCCCAGCATTTT
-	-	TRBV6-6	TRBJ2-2	CASSPPTVLYTGELFF	TGTGCCAGCAGTCCCCCGACAGTACTATACACCGGGGAGCTGTTTTTT
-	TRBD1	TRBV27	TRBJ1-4	CASSSGQTAEKLFF	TGTGCCAGCAGTTCGGGACAGACCGCTGAAAAACTGTTTTTT
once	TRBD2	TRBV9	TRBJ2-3	CASSLTSGRAIDTQYF	TGTGCCAGCAGCCTTACTAGCGGGAGGGCCATAGATACGCAGTATTTT
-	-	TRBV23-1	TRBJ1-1	CASSQSGRGTEAFF	TGCGCCAGCAGTCAATCCGGTCGTGGCACTGAAGCTTTCTTT
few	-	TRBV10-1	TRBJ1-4	CASSESPVWGKGEKLFF	TGCGCCAGCAGTGAGTCCCCCGTTTGGGGCAAGGGTGAAAAACTGTTTTTT